One and the same sample provided the 7 T cell receptor beta chains below, sequenced in a study of T-cell memory formation after mild COVID-19. A single record per CDR3 protein comes from TCRdb applying MiXCR to the 5' RACE reads. Among around 340,000 distinct CDR3 sequences, 20% to 25% were seen once, and the ten largest hold about 12%. Specimen: PBMCs or a T cell subset sorted from them (not recorded which). The source is an adult woman who had mild COVID-19 (a few samples of this study predate the infection). Cell type and time point are not known.

This clonotype was observed a few times. The J gene is TRBJ2-4, the V gene TRBV6-5, with D tentatively TRBD1 (6 bases). This CDR3 spans 14 amino acids. Germline V lookup: CDR1 MNHEY, CDR2 SVGAGI. V was clipped by 3 bases and J by 6 bases, with 12 bases between them. The chain's CDR3 is CASSYRQAANIQYF. CDR3 in DNA: TGTGCCAGCAGTTATCGACAGGCCGCAAACATTCAGTACTTC.

This clonotype came up a few times. The gene calls are TRBV7-2 and TRBJ2-3; weak D call: TRBD2 (6 bases). The CDR3 runs 16 residues. Trimming removed 6 bases from V and 4 bases from J, with 20 bases in between. Germline V gene sequence: CDR1 SGHTA, CDR2 FQGNSA. The CDR3 coding sequence is TGTGCCAGCAGTCTCAGCGGTGGGAGGTTTGCAGATACGCAGTATTTT. It is translated as CASSLSGGRFADTQYF.

This clonotype was observed a handful of times. This CDR3 is CASSPSSGGISYEQYF. The CDR3, as DNA: TGTGCCAGCAGTCCTTCTAGCGGGGGGATCTCCTACGAGCAGTACTTC. The chain recombines TRBV27 with TRBJ2-7, with TRBD2 matching over 11 bases. The length of the CDR3 is 16 residues. CDR1 and CDR2 from the germline V gene are MNHEY and SMNVEV (reference sequence). The trim removed 5 bases at V and 0 bases at J, leaving 6 bases unmatched.

The J gene is TRBJ2-7, the V gene TRBV12-3 or TRBV12-4, with D possibly TRBD2 on 6 matching bases. The V gene lost 6 bases and the J gene lost 6 bases, with 21 bases spanning the gap. CDR3 length: 15 amino acids. CDR3 region: CASSPTRGGWVEQYF. CDR3 DNA sequence: TGTGCCAGCAGCCCGACCCGTGGAGGGTGGGTCGAGCAGTACTTC.

The V and J genes are TRBV7-2 and TRBJ1-1, with D perhaps matching TRBD1 (5 bases). CDR3 length equals 15 residues. Between the trimmed V and J ends, which lost 3 bases and 1 base, there was a span of 12 bases. Germline V lookup: CDR1 SGHTA, CDR2 FQGNSA. CDR3 region: CASSLARQKNTEAFF. CDR3 DNA: TGTGCCAGCAGCTTGGCCAGACAGAAGAACACTGAAGCTTTCTTT.

This clonotype was picked up a small number of times. The rearrangement links TRBV7-9 to TRBJ2-5; D is unclear. CDR1 is SEHNR, CDR2 FQNEAQ, per germline (reference sequence). This CDR3 is built from 16 residues. Trimming pared 3 bases from V and 4 bases from J, leaving 18 bases between. CDR3 residues: CASSLILVRIGETQYF. The CDR3 nucleotides read TGTGCCAGCAGCTTGATTCTCGTAAGGATAGGAGAGACCCAGTACTTC.

The gene calls are TRBV6-2 or TRBV6-3 and TRBJ1-2; D unresolved. Germline loops: CDR1 MNHEY, CDR2 SVGEGT. Trimming shortened V by 8 bases and J by 2 bases, and 15 bases separated the two germline ends. The CDR3 runs 14 residues. CDR3 sequence (DNA): TGTGCCAGCCAACGGACGGGGAACAACTATGGCTACACCTTC. Amino acids: CASQRTGNNYGYTF.